The T cell receptor beta chain described here comes from a study of shared clonotypes between healthy human individuals. Study results and limitations: Depth was large, yet rarefaction showed that sorted-subset sequencing was incomplete. Naive CD4 clonotypes overlapped across several donors at roughly 5%.

Only in-frame clones appear in the TCRdb table, and some are missing; sequencing was by immunoSEQ multiplex PCR. There are about 680,000 clones in the sample; around two thirds occur only once, and 1.7% lies in the top ten. Turning to this clone: Its antigen is not identified.

The sample consisted of memory CD4+ T cells sorted from blood. Subset reported: CD45RA-negative fraction. This clonotype originated in a woman under 40 in good health.

CDR3: CASSIQTDITEAFF. The CDR3 region has the DNA TGTGCCAGTAGTATTCAGACAGATATCACTGAAGCTTTCTTT. The rearrangement uses TRBV19 and TRBJ1-1; a possible D gene is TRBD1 (5 bases). The CDR3 runs 14 residues. V shed 3 bases and J shed 4 bases, with 12 bases lying between them. Germline-derived CDR1 and CDR2 are LNHDA and SQIVND (reference sequence).